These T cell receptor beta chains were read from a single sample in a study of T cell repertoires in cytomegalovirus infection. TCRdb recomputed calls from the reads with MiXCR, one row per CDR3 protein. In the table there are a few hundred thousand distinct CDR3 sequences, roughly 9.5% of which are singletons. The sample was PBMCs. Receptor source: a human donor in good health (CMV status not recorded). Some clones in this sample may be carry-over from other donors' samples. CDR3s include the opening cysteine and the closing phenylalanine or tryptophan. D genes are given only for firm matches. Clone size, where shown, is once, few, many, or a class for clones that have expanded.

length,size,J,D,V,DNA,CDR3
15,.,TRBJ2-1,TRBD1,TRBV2,TGTGCCAGCAAGGGGGACAGGGGGCTATACAATGAGCAGTTCTTC,CASKGDRGLYNEQFF
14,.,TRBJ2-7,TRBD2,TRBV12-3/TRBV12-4,TGTGCCAGCAGTTCTCGACTAGCGGGAGTCGAGCAGTACTTC,CASSSRLAGVEQYF
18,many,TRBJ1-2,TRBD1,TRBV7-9,TGTGCCAGCACCGAATGGGGTGACAGGGGGACGTTGAACTATGGCTACACCTTC,CASTEWGDRGTLNYGYTF
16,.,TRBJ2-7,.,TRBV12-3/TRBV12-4,TGTGCCAGCAGTTTAGCGATAGCCGGAATTCCCCACGAGCAGTACTTC,CASSLAIAGIPHEQYF
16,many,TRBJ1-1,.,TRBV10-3,TGTGCCATCAGTGGGCCAGGGGCACAGAGCCACACTGAAGCTTTCTTT,CAISGPGAQSHTEAFF
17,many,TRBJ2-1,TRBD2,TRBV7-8,TGTGCCAGCAGCAATTTAGGGAGCGGGGAATCCTACAATGAGCAGTTCTTC,CASSNLGSGESYNEQFF
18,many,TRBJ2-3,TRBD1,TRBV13,TGTGCCAGCAGCGACCGGGACAGGGTCGGGTCGAAGGTCGATACGCAGTATTTT,CASSDRDRVGSKVDTQYF
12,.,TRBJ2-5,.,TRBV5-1,TGCGCCAGCAGCATTGACCAAGAGACCCAGTACTTC,CASSIDQETQYF
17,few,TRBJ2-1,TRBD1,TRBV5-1,TGCGCCAGCAGAGACATAAAGACAGGGCCCTTCCACAATGAGCAGTTCTTC,CASRDIKTGPFHNEQFF
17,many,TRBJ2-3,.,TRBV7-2,TGTGCCAGCAGCTTAATGGCGTTGGTAGCGGCAACAGATACGCAGTATTTT,CASSLMALVAATDTQYF
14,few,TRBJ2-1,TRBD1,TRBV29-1,TGCAGCACTTCCAGACAGGGACCAGGAAATGAGCAGTTCTTC,CSTSRQGPGNEQFF
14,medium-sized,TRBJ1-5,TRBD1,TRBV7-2,TGTGCCAGCAGCCCAACAGGGGGTAATCAGCCCCAGCATTTT,CASSPTGGNQPQHF
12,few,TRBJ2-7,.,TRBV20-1,TGCAGTGCTAGGGATCGGCAGTACGAGCAGTACTTC,CSARDRQYEQYF
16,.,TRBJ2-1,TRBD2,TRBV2,TGTGCCAGCAGCGAAACTAGCGGGGGGTTATACAATGAGCAGTTCTTC,CASSETSGGLYNEQFF
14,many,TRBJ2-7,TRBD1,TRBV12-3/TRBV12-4,TGTGCCAGCAGAGGACAGGGGTTCTCCTACGAGCAGTACTTC,CASRGQGFSYEQYF
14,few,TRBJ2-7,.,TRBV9,TGTGCCAGCACCCCCCGAACCGACTCCTACGAGCAGTACTTC,CASTPRTDSYEQYF
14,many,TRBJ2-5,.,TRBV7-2,TGTGCCAGCAGCCGAACCGGGCGGTCGGGGACCCAGTACTTC,CASSRTGRSGTQYF
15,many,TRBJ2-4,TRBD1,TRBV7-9,TGTGCCAGCAGCGAACCGGGACAGGGTAAAAACATTCAGTACTTC,CASSEPGQGKNIQYF
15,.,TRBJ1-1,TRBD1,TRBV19,TGTGCCAGTACCCCGACAAGGGGGCCGAGCACTGAAGCTTTCTTT,CASTPTRGPSTEAFF
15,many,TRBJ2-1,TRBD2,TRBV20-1,TGCAGTGCTAAGAGACTAGCGGGAGTTGAGAATGAGCAGTTCTTC,CSAKRLAGVENEQFF
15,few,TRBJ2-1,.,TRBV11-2,TGTGCCAGCAGGGATAGCGGCTTCTCCTACAATGAGCAGTTCTTC,CASRDSGFSYNEQFF
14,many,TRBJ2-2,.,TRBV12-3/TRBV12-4,TGTGCCAGCAGTCCACAGGGTACCGCCGGGGAGCTGTTTTTT,CASSPQGTAGELFF
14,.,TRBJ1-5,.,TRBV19,TGTGCCAGTATAAAGGGCAGGGGATATCAGCCCCAGCATTTT,CASIKGRGYQPQHF
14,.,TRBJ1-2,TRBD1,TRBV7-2,TGTGCCAGCAGCTTAGCGGGGGGACAGACGGTCTACACCTTC,CASSLAGGQTVYTF
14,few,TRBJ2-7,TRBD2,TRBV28,TGTGCCATAAAGTGGGGGAGGGCCTCCTACGAGCAGTACTTC,CAIKWGRASYEQYF
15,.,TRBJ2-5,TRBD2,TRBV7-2,TGTGCCAGCAGTAGGTCCAGCGGGGAACAAGAGACCCAGTACTTC,CASSRSSGEQETQYF
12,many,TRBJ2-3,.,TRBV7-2,TGTGCCAGCAGGGGATACACAGATACGCAGTATTTT,CASRGYTDTQYF
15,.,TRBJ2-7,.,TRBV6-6,TGTGCCAGCAGTCACAGGACTGATTTCTCCTACGAGCAGTACTTC,CASSHRTDFSYEQYF
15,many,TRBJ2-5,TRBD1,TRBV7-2,TGTGCCAGCAGCTTAAACAGGGGCTCACCAGAGACCCAGTACTTC,CASSLNRGSPETQYF
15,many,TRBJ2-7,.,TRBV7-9,TGTGCCAGCGGTGGTTCGGACACCTCCTCCTACGAGCAGTACTTC,CASGGSDTSSYEQYF
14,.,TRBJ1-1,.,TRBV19,TGTGCCAGTAGTATCCCGGGACATCGGGTCGAAGCTTTCTTT,CASSIPGHRVEAFF
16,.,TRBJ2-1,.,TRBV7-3,TGTGCCAGCAGCTCTCGGGACACTCTACCCTACAATGAGCAGTTCTTC,CASSSRDTLPYNEQFF
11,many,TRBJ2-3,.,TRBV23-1,TGCGCCAGGGCGACCACAGATACGCAGTATTTT,CARATTDTQYF
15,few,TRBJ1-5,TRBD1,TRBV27,TGTGCCAGCAGTTTAACAGGGGTTTTCAATCAGCCCCAGCATTTT,CASSLTGVFNQPQHF
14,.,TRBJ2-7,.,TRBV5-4,TGTGCCAGCAGCCCAAAAACAGGGACCTACGAGCAGTACTTC,CASSPKTGTYEQYF
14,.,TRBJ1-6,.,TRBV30,TGTGCCTGGAGTGTAAGACCATCCAATTCACCCCTCCACTTT,CAWSVRPSNSPLHF
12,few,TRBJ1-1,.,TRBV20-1,TGCAGTGCCCTGCCAGAGAACACTGAAGCTTTCTTT,CSALPENTEAFF
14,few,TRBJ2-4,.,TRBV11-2,TGTGCCAGCAGCTCCGGGTGGGCCAAAAACATTCAGTACTTC,CASSSGWAKNIQYF
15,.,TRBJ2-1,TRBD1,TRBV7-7,TGTGCCAGCAGCCCTGGACAGGGGGCGGCTAATGAGCAGTTCTTC,CASSPGQGAANEQFF
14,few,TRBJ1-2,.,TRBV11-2,TGTGCCAGCAGTTACACAGGGCGATCCTATGGCTACACCTTC,CASSYTGRSYGYTF
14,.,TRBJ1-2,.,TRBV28,TGTGCCAGCAGCCCTACGGGGATTAACTATGGCTACACCTTC,CASSPTGINYGYTF
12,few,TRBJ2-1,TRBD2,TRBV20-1,TGCAGCGGACTAGCGGGGAACAATGAGCAGTTCTTC,CSGLAGNNEQFF
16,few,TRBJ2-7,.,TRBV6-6,TGTGCCAGCAGTCCGCAGGTTGGGATACGGGTTCTCGAGCAGTACTTC,CASSPQVGIRVLEQYF
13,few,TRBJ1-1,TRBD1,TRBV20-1,TGCAGTGCTGGGCGACAGGGAGACACTGAAGCTTTCTTT,CSAGRQGDTEAFF
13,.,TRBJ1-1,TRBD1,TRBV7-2,TGTGCCAGCAGCACCCGACAGGGAACTGAAGCTTTCTTT,CASSTRQGTEAFF
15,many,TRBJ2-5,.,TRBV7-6,TGTGCCATCTCGGGGGAGGAGGGGGCCAGGAAGACCCAGTACTTC,CAISGEEGARKTQYF
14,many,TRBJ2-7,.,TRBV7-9,TGTGCCAGCAGCTTAGCAGGGAGTAGGTACGAGCAGTACTTC,CASSLAGSRYEQYF
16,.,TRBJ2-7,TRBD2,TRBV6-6,TGTGCCACAGGTGGACCAGCGGGGGGTTATACGTACGAGCAGTACTTC,CATGGPAGGYTYEQYF
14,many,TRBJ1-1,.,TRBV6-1,TGTGCCAGCAGTTATGTGGACAGGAACACTGAAGCTTTCTTT,CASSYVDRNTEAFF
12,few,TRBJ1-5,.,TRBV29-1,TGCAGCGAAGACAATAGCAATCAGCCCCAGCATTTT,CSEDNSNQPQHF
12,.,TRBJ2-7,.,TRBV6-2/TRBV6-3,TGTGCCAGCAGGGGGGACTCCCGCGACCAGTACTTC,CASRGDSRDQYF
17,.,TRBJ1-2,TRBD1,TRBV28,TGTGCCAGCAGTCCACAGGGGTCCGGGGGGCTGGGCGGGGGCTACACCTTC,CASSPQGSGGLGGGYTF
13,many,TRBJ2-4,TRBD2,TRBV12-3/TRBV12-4,TGTGCCAGCAAACTAGCGGGAGCAAACATTCAGTACTTC,CASKLAGANIQYF
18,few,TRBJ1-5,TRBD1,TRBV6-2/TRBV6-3,TGTGCCAGCAGTTTCACCTGGACAGGGGTGAGTAGCAATCAGCCCCAGCATTTT,CASSFTWTGVSSNQPQHF
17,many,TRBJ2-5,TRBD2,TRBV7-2,TGTGCCAGCAGTTCACGGCGGGGGGCCCAAGGGGGAGAGACCCAGTACTTC,CASSSRRGAQGGETQYF
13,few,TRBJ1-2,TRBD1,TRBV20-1,TGCAGTGCTAGTGAGACAGGGGGCTATGGCTACACCTTC,CSASETGGYGYTF